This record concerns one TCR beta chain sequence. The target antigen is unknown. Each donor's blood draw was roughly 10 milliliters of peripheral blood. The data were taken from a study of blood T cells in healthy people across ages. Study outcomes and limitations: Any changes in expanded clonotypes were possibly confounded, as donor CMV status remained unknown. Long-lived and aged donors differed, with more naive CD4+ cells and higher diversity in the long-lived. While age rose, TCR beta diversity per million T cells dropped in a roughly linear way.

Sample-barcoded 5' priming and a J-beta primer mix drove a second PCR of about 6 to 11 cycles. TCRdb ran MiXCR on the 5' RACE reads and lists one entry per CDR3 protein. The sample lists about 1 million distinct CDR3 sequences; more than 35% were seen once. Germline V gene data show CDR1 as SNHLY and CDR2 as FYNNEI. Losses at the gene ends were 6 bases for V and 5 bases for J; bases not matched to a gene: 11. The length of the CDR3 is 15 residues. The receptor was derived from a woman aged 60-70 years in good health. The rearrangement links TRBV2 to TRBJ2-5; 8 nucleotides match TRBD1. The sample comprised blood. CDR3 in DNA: TGTGCCAGCAGGACCTCGGACAGGGTGAGGGAGACCCAGTACTTC. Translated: CASRTSDRVRETQYF.